This T cell receptor (beta chain) was sequenced in a study of T cell responses to AZD1222 COVID-19 vaccine. Overall study results and limits: Baseline seropositivity characterized only 5 to 7 AZD1222 recipients. There were vaccine-associated CD4 TCRs across spike, dominant at 160-218 and 743-854. Donors in the cohort were predominantly white British and more often female, and clonal diversity was possibly underestimated.

Here immunoSEQ multiplex PCR was the method, and the copy in TCRdb shows in-frame clones only, minus some. The repertoire holds around 150,000 clones, with roughly 87% as singletons. Concerning this clone itself: Its specificity is unknown.

CDR3 size: 16 residues. Trimming removed 5 bases at V and 0 bases at J, with 14 bases between. Germline V gene lookup returns CDR1 SEHNR and CDR2 FQNEAQ (reference sequence). V and J are TRBV7-9 and TRBJ1-3; a weak D match, TRBD1 (5 bases). The sequence came from an adult who received the AZD1222 COVID-19 vaccine. The sample here was peripheral blood, taken 28 days after the second AZD1222 dose. CDR3 in DNA: TGTGCCAGCAGCCCAGGGCCCACGGACTCTGGAAACACCATATATTTT. Amino acids: CASSPGPTDSGNTIYF. The entire variable domain, with the rest obtained from reference TRBV7-9 and TRBJ1-3, is as follows: DTGVSQNPRHKITKRGQNVTFRCDPISEHNRLYWYRQTLGQGPEFLTYFQNEAQLEKSRLLSDRFSAERPKGSFSTLEIQRTEQGDSAMYLCASSPGPTDSGNTIYFGEGSWLTVV.